Below, 7 T cell receptor beta chains from the same sample are listed, as sequenced in a study of T-cell reconstitution after alpha-beta-depleted transplantation in children. For TCRbeta, the library was prepared with unique molecular identifiers. Using its own MiXCR run on the PCR reads, TCRdb lists one record per CDR3 protein. Of 85,000 to 120,000 distinct CDR3 sequences listed, approximately 6% are singletons. The material sequenced was PBMCs, mostly from graft donor cells, taken 60 days after TCRalphabeta/CD19-depleted stem cell transplant. The receptors stem from a female patient between 2 and 10 years old who had a stem cell transplant for Fanconi anemia, so the T cells may come from the graft donor.

In its sample, this clonotype was seen many times. This chain uses TRBV7-2 with TRBJ2-2, with D perhaps assigned TRBD1 or TRBD2 (5 bases each). Germline V CDR1 and CDR2: SGHTA, FQGNSA. The CDR3 contains 15 residues. Trimming removed 7 bases at V and 2 bases at J, with 14 bases between. CDR3 sequence reads: CASKKPGPNTGELFF. The CDR3 DNA follows: TGTGCCAGCAAGAAGCCGGGACCTAACACCGGGGAGCTGTTTTTT.

This clonotype has at least ten counts. The chain combines TRBV6-5 with TRBJ2-2; no reliable D call. Germline CDR1 and CDR2: MNHEY and SVGAGI. Trimming left V 6 bases short and J 6 bases short, with 8 bases between. This CDR3 has 12 amino acids. CDR3 sequence: CASSIIAGELFF. The CDR3 DNA is TGTGCCAGCAGCATTATAGCCGGGGAGCTGTTTTTT.

This clonotype was detected many times. The chain couples TRBV5-1 to TRBJ2-7, with 9 nucleotides matching TRBD1. The germline V gene encodes CDR1 SGHRS and CDR2 YFSETQ. Trimming at V came to 3 bases and at J to 0 bases, leaving 7 bases not matched to a gene. There are 16 residues in the CDR3. The CDR3 loop reads CASSWTLDRGSYEQYF. For the CDR3, the DNA is TGCGCCAGCAGCTGGACCCTGGACAGGGGCTCCTACGAGCAGTACTTC.

This clonotype was observed at least ten times. The V gene is TRBV7-9, the J gene TRBJ2-3; the D is unclear. Per germline, CDR1 SEHNR and CDR2 FQNEAQ (reference sequence). CDR3 length: 15 amino acids. The V end was cut by 5 bases, the J end by 3 bases, with 15 bases between. CDR3 in amino acids: CASSRTALGTDTQYF. Written as DNA, the CDR3 is TGTGCCAGCAGCCGAACCGCCCTGGGAACAGATACGCAGTATTTT.

This clonotype was seen at least ten times. The V and J genes are TRBV25-1 and TRBJ2-7; 11 bases match TRBD2. CDR3 length: 15 amino acids. Germline V lookup: CDR1 MGHDK, CDR2 SYGVNS. J lost 3 bases, V lost 4 bases, and 5 bases had no gene match. CDR3 loop: CASSVGLAGGYEQYF. CDR3 sequence (DNA): TGTGCCAGCAGTGTTGGGCTAGCGGGAGGCTACGAGCAGTACTTC.

This clonotype was detected ten times or more. The V and J genes are TRBV27 and TRBJ2-7, with D unresolved. This CDR3 has 13 residues. Trimming removed 4 bases from V and 4 bases from J, with 11 bases in between. CDR1 and CDR2 (germline): MNHEY, SMNVEV (reference sequence). The CDR3 protein is CASSSHGWYEQYF. The DNA of the CDR3 is TGTGCCAGCAGTTCTCACGGGTGGTACGAGCAGTACTTC.

This chain joins TRBV10-3 and TRBJ2-2; D is possibly TRBD1 (6 bases). From germline, CDR1 is ENHRY and CDR2 SYGVKD. The CDR3 has 15 amino acids. The V end lost 6 bases, the J end lost 5 bases, and 16 bases lay between the germline ends. The CDR3 loop is CAIRPGTTFTGELFF. The CDR3 nucleotides read TGTGCCATCAGACCCGGGACAACCTTTACCGGGGAGCTGTTTTTT.